This TCR beta chain was sequenced during a study of blood T cell repertoires in COVID-19. About the research overall: The United States, Italy and Spain were the sources of the acute and convalescent COVID-19 samples. The cDNA or gDNA used as material had been derived from T cells, B-cell-depleted T cells, or PBMCs.

Authors' processing steps: How many nucleated cells were present was estimated from reference gene primer amplification. Libraries were prepared by immunoSEQ multiplex PCR; TCRdb keeps only in-frame clonotypes and omits some of them. The V and J calls and clone size come from that table; D and trimming were worked out from the DNA. The table includes some 260,000 clones, around four fifths detected once. In its sample, this clone was seen a few times. The junction shows a germline mismatch at one end, possibly a read error. Looked up from germline, CDR1 is SGHRS and CDR2 is YFSETQ. The CDR3 loop spans 13 amino acids. Participant ages covered about 18 to 89 years across 24 US areas.

V is TRBV5-1 and J is TRBJ1-1, with a possible D match to TRBD1 (6 bases). The receptor's source is a young man with acute COVID-19. Sequences were obtained from PBMCs or T cells enriched from blood (not recorded which). The CDR3 coding sequence is TGTGCCAGCAGCGTTTTCAGGGGCTCGAGAGCTTTCTTT. As protein: CASSVFRGSRAFF.